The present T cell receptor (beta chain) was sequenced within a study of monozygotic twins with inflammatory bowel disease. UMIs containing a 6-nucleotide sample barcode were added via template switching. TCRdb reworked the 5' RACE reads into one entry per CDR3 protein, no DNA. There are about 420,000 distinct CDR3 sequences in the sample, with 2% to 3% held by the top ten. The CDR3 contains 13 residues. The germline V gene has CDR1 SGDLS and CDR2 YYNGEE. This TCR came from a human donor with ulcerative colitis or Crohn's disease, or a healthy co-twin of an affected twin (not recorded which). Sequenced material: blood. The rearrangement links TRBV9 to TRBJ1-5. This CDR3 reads CASSSSPDQPQHF.